What follows is one T cell receptor (beta chain) and its context. No antigen is known for it. This record comes from a study of STAT5B mutations in CD4+ large granular lymphocyte leukemia. Some clones are missing from TCRdb's copy, which holds only in-frame ones; the method was immunoSEQ multiplex PCR. The sample consists of about 31,000 clones, about three quarters of them appearing once. This CDR3 has 16 amino acids. Per the germline V gene, CDR1 is SGHTA and CDR2 is FQGNSA. The V segment lost 5 bases and the J segment 1 base; nucleotides outside the gene matches: 6. Regarding the study as a whole: Compared with healthy controls (2/35), patient top clones favored TRBV06 (8/27).

Sequences were obtained from CD4+ T cells from blood buffy coats. The chain carries TRBV7-2 and TRBJ2-3; TRBD2 matches 10 bases. The sequence derives from a human donor in good health. The DNA for the CDR3 is TGTGCCAGCAGCGCTACCCTAGCGGGAGGCACAGATACGCAGTATTTT. This sequence encodes CASSATLAGGTDTQYF.